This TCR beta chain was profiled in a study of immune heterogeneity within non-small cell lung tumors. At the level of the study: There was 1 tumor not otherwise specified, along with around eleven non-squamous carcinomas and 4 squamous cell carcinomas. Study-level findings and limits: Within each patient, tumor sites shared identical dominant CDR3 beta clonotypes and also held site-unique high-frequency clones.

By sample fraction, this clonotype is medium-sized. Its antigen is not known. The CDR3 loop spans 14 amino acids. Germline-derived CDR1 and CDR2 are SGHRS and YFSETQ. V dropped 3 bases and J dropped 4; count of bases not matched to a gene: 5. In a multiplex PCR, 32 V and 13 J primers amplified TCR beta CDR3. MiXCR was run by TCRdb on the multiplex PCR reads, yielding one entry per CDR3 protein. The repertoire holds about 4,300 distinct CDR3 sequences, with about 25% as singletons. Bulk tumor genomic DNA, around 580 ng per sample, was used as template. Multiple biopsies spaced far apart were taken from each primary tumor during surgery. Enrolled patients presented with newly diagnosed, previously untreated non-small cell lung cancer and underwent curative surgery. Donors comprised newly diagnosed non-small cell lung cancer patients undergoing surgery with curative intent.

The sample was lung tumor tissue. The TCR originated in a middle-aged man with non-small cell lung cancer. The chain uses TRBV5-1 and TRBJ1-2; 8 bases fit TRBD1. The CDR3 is CASSSTGAGYGYTF. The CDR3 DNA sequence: TGCGCCAGCAGCTCGACAGGGGCGGGCTATGGCTACACCTTC.